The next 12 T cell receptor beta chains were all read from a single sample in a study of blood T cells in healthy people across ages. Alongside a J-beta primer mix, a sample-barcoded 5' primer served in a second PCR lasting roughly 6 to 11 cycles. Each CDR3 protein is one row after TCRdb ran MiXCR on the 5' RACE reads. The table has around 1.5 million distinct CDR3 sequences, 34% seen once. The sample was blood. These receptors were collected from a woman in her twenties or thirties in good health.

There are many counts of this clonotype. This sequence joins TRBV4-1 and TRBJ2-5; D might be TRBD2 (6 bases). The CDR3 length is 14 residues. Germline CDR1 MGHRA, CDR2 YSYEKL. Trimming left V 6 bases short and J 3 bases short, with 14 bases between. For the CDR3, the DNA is TGCGCCAGCAGTTCCCTTATAGCGGAAGAGACCCAGTACTTC. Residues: CASSSLIAEETQYF.

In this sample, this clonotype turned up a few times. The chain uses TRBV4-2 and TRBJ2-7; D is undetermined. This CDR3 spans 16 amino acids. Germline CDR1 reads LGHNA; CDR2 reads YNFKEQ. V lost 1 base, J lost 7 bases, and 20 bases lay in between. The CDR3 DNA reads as TGTGCCAGCAGCCAAGGCCCCTCCTCAGCCCTTATAGAGCAGTACTTC. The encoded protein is CASSQGPSSALIEQYF.

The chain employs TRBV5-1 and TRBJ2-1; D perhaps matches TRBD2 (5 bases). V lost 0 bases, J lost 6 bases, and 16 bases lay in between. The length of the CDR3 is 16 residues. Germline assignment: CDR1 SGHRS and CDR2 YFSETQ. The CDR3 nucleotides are TGCGCCAGCAGCTTGGCCGCGGGCACAAGCGTCAATGAGCAGTTCTTC. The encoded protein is CASSLAAGTSVNEQFF. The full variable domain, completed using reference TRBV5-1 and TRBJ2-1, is KAGVTQTPRYLIKTRGQQVTLSCSPISGHRSVSWYQQTPGQGLQFLFEYFSETQRNKGNFPGRFSGRQFSNSRSEMNVSTLELGDSALYLCASSLAAGTSVNEQFFGPGTRLTVL.

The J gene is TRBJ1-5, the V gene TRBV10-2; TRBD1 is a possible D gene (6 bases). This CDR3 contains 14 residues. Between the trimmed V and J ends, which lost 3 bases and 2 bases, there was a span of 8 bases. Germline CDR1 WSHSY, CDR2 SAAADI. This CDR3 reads CASSDRQGNQPQHF. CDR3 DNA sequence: TGCGCCAGCAGTGACAGACAGGGCAATCAGCCCCAGCATTTT.

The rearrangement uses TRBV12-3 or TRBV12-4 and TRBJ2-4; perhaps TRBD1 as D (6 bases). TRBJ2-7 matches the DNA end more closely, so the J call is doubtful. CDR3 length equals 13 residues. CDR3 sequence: CASRFNRDYEQYF. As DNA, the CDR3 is TGTGCCAGCAGGTTCAACAGGGACTACGAGCAGTACTTC.

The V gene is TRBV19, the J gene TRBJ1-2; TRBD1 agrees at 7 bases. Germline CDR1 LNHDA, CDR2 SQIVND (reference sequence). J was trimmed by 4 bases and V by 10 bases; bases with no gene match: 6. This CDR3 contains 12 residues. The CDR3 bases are TGTGCCACCGGGGACAGCCTCTATGGCTACACCTTC. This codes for CATGDSLYGYTF.

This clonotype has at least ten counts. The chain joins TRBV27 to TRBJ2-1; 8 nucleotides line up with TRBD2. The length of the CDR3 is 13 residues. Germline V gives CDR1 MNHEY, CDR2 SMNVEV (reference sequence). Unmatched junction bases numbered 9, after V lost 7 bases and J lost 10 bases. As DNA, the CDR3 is TGTGCCAGCATTCCGGGAGCGGGGGCCGAGCAGTTCTTC. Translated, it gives CASIPGAGAEQFF.

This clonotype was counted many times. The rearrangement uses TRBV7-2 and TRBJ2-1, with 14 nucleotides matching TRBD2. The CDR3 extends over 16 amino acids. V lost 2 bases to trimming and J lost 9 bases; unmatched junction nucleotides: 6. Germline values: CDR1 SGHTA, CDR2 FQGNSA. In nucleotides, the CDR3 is TGTGCCAGCAGCTTATGGGGACTAGCGGGAGCTGGTGAGCAGTTCTTC. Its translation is CASSLWGLAGAGEQFF.

CDR3 DNA: TGTGCCAGCAGACGCTCGACAGGGCCTGAAGCTTTCTTT. It codes for CASRRSTGPEAFF. This chain uses TRBV13 with TRBJ1-1; 7 bases agree with TRBD1. The CDR3 contains 13 residues. J was trimmed by 6 bases and V by 6 bases; bases with no gene match: 7. The germline gives CDR1 PRHDT, CDR2 FYEKMQ (reference sequence).

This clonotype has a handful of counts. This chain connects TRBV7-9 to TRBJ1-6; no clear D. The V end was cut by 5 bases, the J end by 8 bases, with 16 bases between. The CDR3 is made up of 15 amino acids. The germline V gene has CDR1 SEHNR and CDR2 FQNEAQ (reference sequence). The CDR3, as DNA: TGTGCCAGCAGCGTCGCGTCGGGCGGAGATTCACCCCTCCACTTT. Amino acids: CASSVASGGDSPLHF.

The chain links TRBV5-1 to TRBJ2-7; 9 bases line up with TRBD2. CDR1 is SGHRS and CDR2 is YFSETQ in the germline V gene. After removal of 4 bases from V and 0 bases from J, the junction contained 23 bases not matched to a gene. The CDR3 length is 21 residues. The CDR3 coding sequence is TGCGCCAGCAGCCGCCGGGGGCCTAGCACTAGCGGGTCACTAAGCTCCTACGAGCAGTACTTC. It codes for CASSRRGPSTSGSLSSYEQYF. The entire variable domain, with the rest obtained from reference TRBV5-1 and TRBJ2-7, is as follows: KAGVTQTPRYLIKTRGQQVTLSCSPISGHRSVSWYQQTPGQGLQFLFEYFSETQRNKGNFPGRFSGRQFSNSRSEMNVSTLELGDSALYLCASSRRGPSTSGSLSSYEQYFGPGTRLTVT.

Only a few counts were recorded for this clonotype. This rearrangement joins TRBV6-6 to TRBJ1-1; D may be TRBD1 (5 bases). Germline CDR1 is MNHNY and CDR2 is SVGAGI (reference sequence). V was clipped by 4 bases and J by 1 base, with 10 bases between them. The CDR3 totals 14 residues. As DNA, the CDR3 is TGTGCCAGCAGTTTGACAGTTCGGAACACTGAAGCTTTCTTT. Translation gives CASSLTVRNTEAFF.